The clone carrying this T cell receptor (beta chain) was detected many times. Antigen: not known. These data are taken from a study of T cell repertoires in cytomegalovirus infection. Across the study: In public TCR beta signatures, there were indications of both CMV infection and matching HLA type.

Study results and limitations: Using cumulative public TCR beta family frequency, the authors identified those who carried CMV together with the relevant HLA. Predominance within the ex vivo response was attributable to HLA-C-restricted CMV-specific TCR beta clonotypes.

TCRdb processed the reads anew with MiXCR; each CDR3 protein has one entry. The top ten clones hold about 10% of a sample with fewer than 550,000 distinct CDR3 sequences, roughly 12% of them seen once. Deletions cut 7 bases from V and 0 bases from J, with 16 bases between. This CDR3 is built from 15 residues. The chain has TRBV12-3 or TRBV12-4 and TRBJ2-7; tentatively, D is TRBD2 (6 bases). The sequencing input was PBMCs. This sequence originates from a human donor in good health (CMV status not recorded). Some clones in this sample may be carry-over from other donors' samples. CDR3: CASTLGDLSSYEQYF. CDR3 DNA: TGTGCCAGCACATTGGGGGACTTGAGCTCCTACGAGCAGTACTTC.